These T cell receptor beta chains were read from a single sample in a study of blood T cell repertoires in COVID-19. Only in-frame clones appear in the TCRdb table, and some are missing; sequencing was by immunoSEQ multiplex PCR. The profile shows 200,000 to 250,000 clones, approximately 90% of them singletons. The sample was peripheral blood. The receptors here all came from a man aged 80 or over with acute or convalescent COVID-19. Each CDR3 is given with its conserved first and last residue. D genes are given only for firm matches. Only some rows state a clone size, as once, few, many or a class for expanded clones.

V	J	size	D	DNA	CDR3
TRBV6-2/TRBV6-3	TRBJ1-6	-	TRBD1	TGTGCCAGCAGTTCGTACCTAGAAACAGGGGCGCTATCTTCACCCCTCCACTTT	CASSSYLETGALSSPLHF
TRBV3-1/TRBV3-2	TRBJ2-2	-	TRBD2	TGTGCCAGCAGCCAACCCCAGGGACTACCTGGGACCGGGGAGCTGTTTTTT	CASSQPQGLPGTGELFF
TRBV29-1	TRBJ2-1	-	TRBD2	TGCAGCGTCGGGATAGCGGGAGGGCCGAGGAATGAGCAGTTCTTC	CSVGIAGGPRNEQFF
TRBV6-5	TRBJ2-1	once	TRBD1	TGTGCCAGCAGGACCGACAGGGGATCCTACAATGAGCAGTTCTTC	CASRTDRGSYNEQFF
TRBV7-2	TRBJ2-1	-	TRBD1	TGTGCCAGCAGCTTAGCCGGGACAGGCTCCTACAATGAGCAGTTCTTC	CASSLAGTGSYNEQFF
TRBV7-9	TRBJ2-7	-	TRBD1	TGTGCCAGCAGCGACGGGACAGGCTACGAGCAGTACTTC	CASSDGTGYEQYF
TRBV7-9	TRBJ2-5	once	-	TGTGCCAGCAGCTTTTCTCAGGCAGTCCAAGAGACCCAGTACTTC	CASSFSQAVQETQYF
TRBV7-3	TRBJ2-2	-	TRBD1	TGTGCCAGCAGCACGGGACAGGGGTCCACCGGGGAGCTGTTTTTT	CASSTGQGSTGELFF
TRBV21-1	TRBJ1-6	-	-	TGTGCCAGCAGCAAACGAGTCGGTAAATCGACCCTCCACTTT	CASSKRVGKSTLHF
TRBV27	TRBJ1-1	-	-	TGTGCCAGCAGTTTTCAGGGTTCGAACACTGAAGCTTTCTTT	CASSFQGSNTEAFF
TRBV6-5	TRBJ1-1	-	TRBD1	TGTGCCAGCAGTTATGGGACAGGGTCGGCTGAAGCTTTCTTT	CASSYGTGSAEAFF
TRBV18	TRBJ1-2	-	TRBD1	TGTGCCAGCTCATCCGACAGGGGGGTAGAGGGCTACACCTTC	CASSSDRGVEGYTF
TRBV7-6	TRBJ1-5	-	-	TGTGCCAGCAGCTTGAGGGGGACGAATCAGCCCCAGCATTTT	CASSLRGTNQPQHF
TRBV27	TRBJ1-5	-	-	TGTGCCAGCAGTTCCTCCCCCGGGATGAGCAATCAGCCCCAGCATTTT	CASSSSPGMSNQPQHF
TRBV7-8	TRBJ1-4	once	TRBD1	TGTGCCAGCAGCTTGGGAGGACAGGGGCGGGAAAAACTGTTTTTT	CASSLGGQGREKLFF
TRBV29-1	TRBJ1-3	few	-	TGCAGCGTTGATCTCCCCGGGAACACCATATATTTT	CSVDLPGNTIYF